One sample yielded the 27 T cell receptor beta chains listed below, sequenced in a study of blood T cell repertoires in COVID-19. Profiling relied on immunoSEQ multiplex PCR, and the TCRdb table lists in-frame clones only, not all of them. This sample has about 100,000 clones, with approximately 79% found just once. The sample consisted of peripheral blood. These receptors were obtained from a man aged 70 or older with active or convalescent COVID-19.

This chain connects TRBV9 to TRBJ1-1; D is undetermined. The CDR3 totals 13 residues. The germline V gene has CDR1 SGDLS and CDR2 YYNGEE. V shed 0 bases and J shed 1 base, with 4 bases lying between them. This chain's CDR3 is CASSVARNTEAFF. The CDR3 DNA reads as TGTGCCAGCAGCGTAGCGAGGAACACTGAAGCTTTCTTT.

The chain uses TRBV29-1 and TRBJ1-3; D unclear. Germline V lookup: CDR1 SQVTM, CDR2 ANQGSEA. The CDR3 consists of 11 residues. Trimming removed 4 bases from V and 8 bases from J, with 9 bases in between. CDR3 coding DNA: TGCAGCGTTGGAGATAGCGACACCATATATTTT. This gives the protein CSVGDSDTIYF.

This chain links TRBV21-1 with TRBJ2-7; TRBD1 is the table's D call, not checked against the DNA. TRBV21-1 is recorded as a pseudogene. This CDR3 comprises 17 residues. The CDR3 region is CASSNIMKGQSSYEQYF. The CDR3 coding sequence is TGTGCCAGCAGCAACATCATGAAGGGACAGAGCTCCTACGAGCAGTACTTC.

The rearrangement joins TRBV19 to TRBJ1-1; 8 bases agree with TRBD1. V shed 10 bases and J 5 bases; nucleotides not matched to a gene: 6. Germline V gene data show CDR1 as LNHDA and CDR2 as SQIVND (reference sequence). This CDR3 is 12 amino acids long. This chain's CDR3 is CATRTGQTEAFF. The CDR3 nucleotides read TGTGCCACTCGGACAGGGCAAACTGAAGCTTTCTTT.

The chain recombines TRBV28 with TRBJ1-5; the D gene is possibly TRBD1 (5 bases). Trimming pared 8 bases from V and 2 bases from J, leaving 19 bases between. This CDR3 is 16 amino acids long. Germline loops: CDR1 MDHEN, CDR2 SYDVKM. The CDR3 sequence is CASAVWGRGGNQPQHF. CDR3 nucleotides: TGTGCCAGCGCCGTATGGGGTAGGGGCGGCAATCAGCCCCAGCATTTT.

This sequence joins TRBV18 and TRBJ1-2; possibly TRBD1 for D (5 bases). Trimming cost V 5 bases and J 6 bases, with 16 bases left between them. This CDR3 is 14 amino acids long. Per germline, CDR1 KGHSH and CDR2 LQKENI. For the CDR3, the DNA is TGTGCCAGCTCAAGTACGGGGGTAAGCGATGGCTACACCTTC. It codes for CASSSTGVSDGYTF.

This clone was found many times. The CDR3 here is CASSEGAGGGDEQFF. DNA for the CDR3: TGTGCCAGCAGCGAGGGAGCGGGGGGCGGAGATGAGCAGTTCTTC. This chain connects TRBV9 to TRBJ2-1; TRBD2 matches at 9 bases. This CDR3 is built from 15 residues. V lost 3 bases to trimming and J lost 8 bases; unmatched junction nucleotides: 9. In germline, CDR1 is SGDLS, CDR2 YYNGEE.

The CDR3 here is CASSVLRGTEAFF. DNA for the CDR3: TGTGCCAGCAGTGTCCTCAGGGGAACTGAAGCTTTCTTT. The V and J genes are TRBV2 and TRBJ1-1; a weak D match, TRBD1 (6 bases). CDR1 and CDR2 from the germline V gene are SNHLY and FYNNEI. The CDR3 runs 13 residues. With 4 bases removed from V and 5 bases from J, the gap between germline ends came to 11 bases.

The V call is TRBV9, the J call TRBJ1-6; a possible D gene is TRBD1 (5 bases). This CDR3 region has 19 residues. CDR1 is SGDLS and CDR2 is YYNGEE in the germline V gene. V was shortened by 3 bases and J by 7 bases, with 26 bases between the two germline ends. The CDR3 spells CASSGSATSGINLNSPLHF. The CDR3 DNA follows: TGTGCCAGCAGCGGGTCAGCAACGTCAGGGATCAATTTGAATTCACCCCTCCACTTT.

The chain recombines TRBV28 with TRBJ2-1, with TRBD2 matching over 8 bases. In germline, CDR1 is MDHEN, CDR2 SYDVKM. V gave up 3 bases and J gave up 0 bases; unmatched junction bases: 10. This CDR3 is 18 amino acids long. CDR3 sequence (DNA): TGTGCCAGCAGTTTCAAGACTAGCGACTCGAGCTCCTACAATGAGCAGTTCTTC. Encoded protein: CASSFKTSDSSSYNEQFF. The complete variable domain, with remaining parts taken from reference TRBV28 and TRBJ2-1, reads DVKVTQSSRYLVKRTGEKVFLECVQDMDHENMFWYRQDPGLGLRLIYFSYDVKMKEKGDIPEGYSVSREKKERFSLILESASTNQTSMYLCASSFKTSDSSSYNEQFFGPGTRLTVL.

This clone was seen only once. V gene TRBV2 combines with J gene TRBJ2-5; tentative D call: TRBD2 (5 bases). The CDR3 runs 12 residues. Between the trimmed V and J ends, which lost 10 bases and 0 bases, there was a span of 9 bases. Germline V gene data show CDR1 as SNHLY and CDR2 as FYNNEI. CDR3 DNA: TGTGCCACCAAGGGAGACCAAGAGACCCAGTACTTC. It specifies CATKGDQETQYF. The full variable domain, rest sourced from reference TRBV2 and TRBJ2-5, is EPEVTQTPSHQVTQMGQEVILRCVPISNHLYFYWYRQILGQKVEFLVSFYNNEISEKSEIFDDQFSVERPDGSNFTLKIRSTKLEDSAMYFCATKGDQETQYFGPGTRLLVL.

The chain employs TRBV18 and TRBJ2-2, with 13 bases that match TRBD2. V trimming: 3 bases; J trimming: 4 bases; junction bases outside the gene matches: 2. CDR3 size: 16 residues. CDR1 is KGHSH and CDR2 is LQKENI in the germline V gene. The CDR3 spells CASSPRLAGGTGELFF. CDR3 DNA sequence: TGTGCCAGCTCACCGCGACTAGCGGGGGGCACCGGGGAGCTGTTTTTT. Together with reference TRBV18 and TRBJ2-2, the CDR3 gives the full variable domain: NAGVMQNPRHLVRRRGQEARLRCSPMKGHSHVYWYRQLPEEGLKFMVYLQKENIIDESGMPKERFSAEFPKEGPSILRIQQVVRGDSAAYFCASSPRLAGGTGELFFGEGSRLTVL.

This clone occurred a few times. This rearrangement joins TRBV6-5 to TRBJ1-1, with a weak D call TRBD1 (5 bases). With 10 bases removed from V and 4 bases from J, the gap between germline ends came to 13 bases. The CDR3 covers 12 residues. Per the germline V gene, CDR1 is MNHEY and CDR2 is SVGAGI. The CDR3 DNA reads as TGTGCCACTGCCGGGGGAGGCACTGAAGCTTTCTTT. Residues: CATAGGGTEAFF.

The chain uses TRBV7-2 and TRBJ1-1; D is undetermined. The germline gives CDR1 SGHTA, CDR2 FQGNSA. Trimming cost V 3 bases and J 7 bases, with 12 bases left between them. This CDR3 contains 13 residues. CDR3 amino acids: CASSFRQAFEAFF. CDR3 in DNA: TGTGCCAGCAGCTTCCGACAAGCCTTTGAAGCTTTCTTT.

The table lists this clone with a few counts. The chain uses TRBV27 and TRBJ1-1, with TRBD1 matching over 7 bases. The CDR3 runs 14 residues. V lost 8 bases to trimming and J lost 0 bases; unmatched junction nucleotides: 6. Germline V gene sequence: CDR1 MNHEY, CDR2 SMNVEV (reference sequence). As DNA, the CDR3 is TGTGCCAGCGGACCAGGGGGGTTGAACACTGAAGCTTTCTTT. This translates into CASGPGGLNTEAFF.

This rearrangement joins TRBV10-3 to TRBJ1-2; 7 bases map to TRBD1. The CDR3 totals 18 residues. Germline-derived CDR1 and CDR2 are ENHRY and SYGVKD. With V trimmed by 0 bases and J by 4 bases, 14 bases remained unmatched. The CDR3 is CAISESRPGTGESYGYTF. CDR3 nucleotides: TGTGCCATCAGTGAGTCGCGCCCGGGTACAGGGGAGTCCTATGGCTACACCTTC.

The rearrangement joins TRBV7-3 to TRBJ2-1; TRBD2 agrees at 9 bases. This CDR3 has 15 amino acids. Germline lookup yields CDR1 SGHTA and CDR2 FQGTGA. The V segment lost 3 bases and the J segment 4 bases; nucleotides outside the gene matches: 4. The CDR3 bases are TGTGCCAGCAGCTTCGGGCTAGCGGGATACAATGAGCAGTTCTTC. Its translation is CASSFGLAGYNEQFF.

The V call is TRBV27, the J call TRBJ2-7, with a tentative D call TRBD2 (6 bases). In germline, CDR1 is MNHEY, CDR2 SMNVEV (reference sequence). CDR3 size: 16 residues. The V and J ends lost 4 bases and 3 bases respectively, with 19 bases between them. The CDR3 protein is CASSSSSGTYLYEQYF. DNA for the CDR3: TGTGCCAGCAGTTCATCCTCCGGGACTTACCTCTACGAGCAGTACTTC.

The V and J genes are TRBV3-1 (or the pseudogene TRBV3-2) and TRBJ2-1; 9 bases line up with TRBD2. The trim removed 6 bases at V and 10 bases at J, leaving 4 bases unmatched. Germline V gene lookup returns CDR1 LGHDT and CDR2 YNNKEL (reference sequence). This CDR3 contains 12 residues. Written as DNA, the CDR3 is TGTGCCAGCAGACATAGCGGGAGAGAGCAGTTCTTC. Translated, it gives CASRHSGREQFF.

CDR3 coding DNA: TGTGCCAGCAGCCAAGACGGGGGACAGACAGCCCAGCCCCAGCATTTT. It yields the protein CASSQDGGQTAQPQHF. V gene TRBV4-2 combines with J gene TRBJ1-5; 7 nucleotides match TRBD1. The V gene's germline CDR1 is LGHNA and CDR2 YNFKEQ. The CDR3 covers 16 residues. After removal of 0 bases from V and 7 bases from J, the junction contained 9 bases not matched to a gene.

V gene TRBV2 combines with J gene TRBJ2-3; 7 bases agree with TRBD2. This CDR3 is 16 amino acids long. The junction had 14 bases not matched to a gene; V was cut back by 3 bases and J by 8 bases. CDR1 and CDR2 from the germline V gene are SNHLY and FYNNEI. The chain's CDR3 is CASSEPLGKGRGTQYF. The CDR3 DNA reads TGTGCCAGCAGTGAGCCACTTGGGAAAGGGAGGGGTACGCAGTATTTT.

This rearrangement joins TRBV5-4 to TRBJ2-7; 7 bases agree with TRBD2. Germline CDR1 and CDR2: SGHNT and YYREEE (reference sequence). This CDR3 is built from 16 residues. J lost 0 bases, V lost 6 bases, and 12 bases had no gene match. The CDR3 spells CASNLVGRGDSYEQYF. The CDR3 DNA is TGTGCCAGCAACCTCGTGGGACGGGGGGACTCCTACGAGCAGTACTTC.

The count of this clone is one. The chain combines TRBV6-6 with TRBJ1-2, with 7 bases matching TRBD1. Germline lookup yields CDR1 MNHNY and CDR2 SVGAGI (reference sequence). The CDR3 consists of 14 residues. V was pared by 5 bases and J by 0 bases, with 3 bases of the junction left unmatched. CDR3 in DNA: TGTGCCAGCAGTAAGGGACAGTCTAACTATGGCTACACCTTC. It codes for CASSKGQSNYGYTF.

The J gene is TRBJ2-7, the V gene TRBV2; 10 positions match TRBD1. The V gene end was trimmed by 7 bases and the J gene end by 6 bases; junction bases not matched to a gene: 9. This CDR3 is 14 amino acids long. The germline V gene encodes CDR1 SNHLY and CDR2 FYNNEI. Written as DNA, the CDR3 is TGTGCCAGCACTTTGCAAAGGACAGGGGGCGAGCAGTACTTC. Protein product: CASTLQRTGGEQYF.

V is TRBV27 and J is TRBJ1-2; 7 bases fit TRBD1. There are 17 residues in the CDR3. After removal of 2 bases from V and 2 bases from J, the junction contained 11 bases not matched to a gene. Germline CDR1 is MNHEY and CDR2 is SMNVEV (reference sequence). CDR3: CASSLTPFPGQNYGYTF. The DNA of the CDR3 is TGTGCCAGCAGTTTAACCCCTTTCCCGGGACAGAACTATGGCTACACCTTC.

V usage is TRBV6-1 and J usage is TRBJ2-7; D unresolved. V shed 3 bases and J shed 3 bases, with 9 bases lying between them. The length of the CDR3 is 13 residues. Germline V CDR1 and CDR2: MNHNS, SASEGT. The CDR3 is CASSDPLYYEQYF. CDR3 nucleotides: TGTGCCAGCAGTGACCCTCTATACTACGAGCAGTACTTC.

This clone occurred a few times. The chain employs TRBV5-6 and TRBJ1-4; a possible D gene is TRBD1 (5 bases). Germline CDR1 reads SGHDT; CDR2 reads YYEEEE. Deletions cut 0 bases from V and 8 bases from J, with 14 bases between. The CDR3 totals 15 residues. The CDR3 bases are TGTGCCAGCAGCTTGGCCGGGCAGGGAGGGGAAAAACTGTTTTTT. Its protein product is CASSLAGQGGEKLFF.